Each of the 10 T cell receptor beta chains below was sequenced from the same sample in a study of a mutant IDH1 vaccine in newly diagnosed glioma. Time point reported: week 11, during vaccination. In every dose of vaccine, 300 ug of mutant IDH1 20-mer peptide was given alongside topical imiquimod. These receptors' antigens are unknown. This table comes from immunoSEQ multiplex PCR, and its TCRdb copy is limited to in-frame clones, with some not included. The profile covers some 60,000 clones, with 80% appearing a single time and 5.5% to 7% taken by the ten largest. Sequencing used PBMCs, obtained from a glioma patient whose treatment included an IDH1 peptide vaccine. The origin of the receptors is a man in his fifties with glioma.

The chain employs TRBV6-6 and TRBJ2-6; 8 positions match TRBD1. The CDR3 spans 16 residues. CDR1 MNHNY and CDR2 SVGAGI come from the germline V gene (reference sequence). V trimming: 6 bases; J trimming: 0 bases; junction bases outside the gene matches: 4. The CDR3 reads CASSPGQVSGANVLTF. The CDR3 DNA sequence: TGTGCCAGCAGCCCGGGACAGGTCTCTGGGGCCAACGTCCTGACTTTC.

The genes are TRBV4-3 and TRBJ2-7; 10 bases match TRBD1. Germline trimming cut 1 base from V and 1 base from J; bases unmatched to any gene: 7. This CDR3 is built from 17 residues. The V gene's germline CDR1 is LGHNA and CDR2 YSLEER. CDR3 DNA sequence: TGCGCCAGCAGCCAAGGGGTAACGGGACAGGGGTCCTACGAGCAGTACTTC. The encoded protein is CASSQGVTGQGSYEQYF.

CDR3 in amino acids: CASSALAGGDYEQYF. In DNA, the CDR3 is TGTGCCAGTAGTGCACTGGCAGGGGGGGACTACGAGCAGTACTTC. V is TRBV19 and J is TRBJ2-7; D is tentatively TRBD1 or TRBD2 (7 bases each). Trimming took 5 bases from V and 3 from J, leaving 17 bases between them. CDR3 length equals 15 residues. The germline CDR1 and CDR2 sequences are LNHDA and SQIVND (reference sequence).

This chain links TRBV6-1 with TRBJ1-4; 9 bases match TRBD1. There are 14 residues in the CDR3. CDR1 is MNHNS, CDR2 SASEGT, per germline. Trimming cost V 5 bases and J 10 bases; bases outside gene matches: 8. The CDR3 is CASSRDRADTKLFF. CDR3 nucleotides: TGTGCCAGCAGTAGGGACAGGGCTGATACAAAACTGTTTTTT.

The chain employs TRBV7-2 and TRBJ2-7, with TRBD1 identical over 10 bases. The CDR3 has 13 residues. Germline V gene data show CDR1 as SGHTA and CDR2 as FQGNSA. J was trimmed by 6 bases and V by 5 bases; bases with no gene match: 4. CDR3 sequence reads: CASSLGQGREQYF. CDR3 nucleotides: TGTGCCAGCAGCCTGGGACAGGGGCGCGAGCAGTACTTC.

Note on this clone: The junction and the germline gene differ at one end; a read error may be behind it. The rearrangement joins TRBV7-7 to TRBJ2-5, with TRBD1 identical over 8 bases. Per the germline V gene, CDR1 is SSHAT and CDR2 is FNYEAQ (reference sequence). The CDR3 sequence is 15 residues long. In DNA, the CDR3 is TGTGCTAGCAGCAAAAGGACAGGGCCCCAAGAGACCCAGTACTTC. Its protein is CASSKRTGPQETQYF.

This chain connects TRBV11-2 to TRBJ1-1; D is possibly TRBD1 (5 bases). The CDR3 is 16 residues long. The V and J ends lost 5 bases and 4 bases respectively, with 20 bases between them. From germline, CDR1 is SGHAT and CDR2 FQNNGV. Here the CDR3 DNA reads TGTGCCAGCAGCCCCGGGACCGCGAGGGGTGGCACTGAAGCTTTCTTT. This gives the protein CASSPGTARGGTEAFF. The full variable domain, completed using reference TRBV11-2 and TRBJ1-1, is EAGVAQSPRYKIIEKRQSVAFWCNPISGHATLYWYQQILGQGPKLLIQFQNNGVVDDSQLPKDRFSAERLKGVDSTLKIQPAKLEDSAVYLCASSPGTARGGTEAFFGQGTRLTVV.

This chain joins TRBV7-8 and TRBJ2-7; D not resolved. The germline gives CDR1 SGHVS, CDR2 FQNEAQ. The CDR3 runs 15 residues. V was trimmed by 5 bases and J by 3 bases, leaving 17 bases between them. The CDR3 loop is CASSLTETSLYEQYF. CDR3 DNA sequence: TGTGCCAGCAGCCTGACGGAAACCAGCCTCTACGAGCAGTACTTC.

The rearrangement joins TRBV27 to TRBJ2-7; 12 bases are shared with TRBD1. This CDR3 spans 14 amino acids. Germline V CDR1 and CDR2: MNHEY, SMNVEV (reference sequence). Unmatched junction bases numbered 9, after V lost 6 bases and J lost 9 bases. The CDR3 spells CASSTRDRGRVQYF. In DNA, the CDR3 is TGTGCCAGCAGCACGCGGGACAGGGGGCGCGTGCAGTACTTC.

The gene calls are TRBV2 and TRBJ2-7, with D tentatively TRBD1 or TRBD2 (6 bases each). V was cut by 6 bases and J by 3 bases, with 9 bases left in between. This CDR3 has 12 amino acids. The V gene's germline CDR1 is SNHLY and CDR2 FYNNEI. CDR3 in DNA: TGTGCCAGCAGGAGGGGGGACTACGAGCAGTACTTC. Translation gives CASRRGDYEQYF.